Listed here is a single T cell receptor (beta chain). Its antigen is still unknown. Between the trimmed V and J ends, which lost 4 bases and 4 bases, there was a span of 13 bases. CDR3 length: 14 amino acids. Germline V gene data show CDR1 as KGHSH and CDR2 as LQKENI. The source of the sample is a study of shared clonotypes between healthy human individuals. Whole-study results and caveats: Of the naive CD4 clonotypes, approximately 5% were shared across a handful of donors.

The data were produced by immunoSEQ multiplex PCR, yet TCRdb's version contains in-frame clones alone and is incomplete. The sample consists of around 600,000 clones, roughly 98% of them appearing once. CD45RO-negative CD8 cells positively selected for CCR7 made up the naive population, which excluded terminally differentiated effector memory CD45RA+ cells. V gene TRBV18 combines with J gene TRBJ1-2; D is perhaps TRBD1 (5 bases). This TCR derives from a man in his thirties or forties in good health. Sequenced: naive CD8+ T cells sorted from blood. CDR3 amino acids: CASSHERGVYGYTF. Written as DNA, the CDR3 is TGTGCCAGCTCACATGAGCGGGGGGTCTATGGCTACACCTTC.